These T cell receptor beta chains were read from a single sample in a study of T-cell reconstitution after alpha-beta-depleted transplantation in children. TCRdb re-derived calls from the PCR reads in MiXCR, one entry per CDR3 protein. The data hold fewer than 550,000 distinct CDR3 sequences, with 9.5% to 12% observed a single time. The sequencing used PBMCs, mostly from graft donor cells, collected 180 days after TCRalphabeta/CD19-depleted stem cell transplant. These receptor sequences come from a female patient aged 2-15 years who had a stem cell transplant for aplastic anemia, so the T cells may come from the graft donor. CDR3s include the opening cysteine and the closing phenylalanine or tryptophan. The D gene is left open where the match is weak. Clone size, where shown, is once, few, many, or a class for clones that have expanded.

abundance: few; v_gene: TRBV18; j_gene: TRBJ2-3; d_gene: .; CDR3nt: TGTGCCAGCTCACCGACGGCAGGTTTTGCGGATACGCAGTATTTT; CDR3aa: CASSPTAGFADTQYF
abundance: .; v_gene: TRBV5-1; j_gene: TRBJ2-1; d_gene: .; CDR3nt: TGCGCCAGCAGCTTGGACAAAGCACTCTCCTACAATGACCAGTTCTTC; CDR3aa: CASSLDKALSYNDQFF
abundance: .; v_gene: TRBV4-3; j_gene: TRBJ2-1; d_gene: TRBD2; CDR3nt: TGCGCCAGCAGCCAAGATGGGACTAGCGGGAATGAGCAGTTCTTC; CDR3aa: CASSQDGTSGNEQFF
abundance: .; v_gene: TRBV27; j_gene: TRBJ2-1; d_gene: TRBD1; CDR3nt: TGTGCCAGCAGGGGACAGGGGGCCTACAATGAGCAGTTCTTC; CDR3aa: CASRGQGAYNEQFF
abundance: few; v_gene: TRBV9; j_gene: TRBJ1-1; d_gene: .; CDR3nt: TGTGCCAGCAGCGTAGGGATTTATGGGGGGAACACTGAAGCTTTCTTT; CDR3aa: CASSVGIYGGNTEAFF
abundance: many; v_gene: TRBV4-2; j_gene: TRBJ2-3; d_gene: TRBD1; CDR3nt: TGTGCCAGCAGTCGGGACAGTAGCACAGATACGCAGTATTTT; CDR3aa: CASSRDSSTDTQYF
abundance: many; v_gene: TRBV12-3/TRBV12-4; j_gene: TRBJ2-7; d_gene: .; CDR3nt: TGTGCCAGCAGTTTAGGTAGCGAGACCTACGAGCAGTACTTC; CDR3aa: CASSLGSETYEQYF
abundance: many; v_gene: TRBV5-5; j_gene: TRBJ1-4; d_gene: .; CDR3nt: TGTGCCAGCAGCTTTCGTGGTGGTAATGAAAAACTGTTTTTT; CDR3aa: CASSFRGGNEKLFF
abundance: .; v_gene: TRBV4-3; j_gene: TRBJ2-2; d_gene: .; CDR3nt: TGCGCCAGCAGCCAGGGAAAAGGCGGCTACGCGAACACCGGGGAGCTGTTTTTT; CDR3aa: CASSQGKGGYANTGELFF
abundance: few; v_gene: TRBV13; j_gene: TRBJ2-4; d_gene: TRBD2; CDR3nt: TGTGCCAGCAGCCCAGGGACTAGCGGGAGCCAGTACTTC; CDR3aa: CASSPGTSGSQYF
abundance: few; v_gene: TRBV11-1; j_gene: TRBJ2-5; d_gene: TRBD2; CDR3nt: TGTGCCAGCAGCTGGACTAGCGGGAGTAAAGAGACCCAGTACTTC; CDR3aa: CASSWTSGSKETQYF
abundance: few; v_gene: TRBV29-1; j_gene: TRBJ2-1; d_gene: .; CDR3nt: TGCAGCGTTGTCCACCGAGAGCAGTTCTTC; CDR3aa: CSVVHREQFF
abundance: .; v_gene: TRBV30; j_gene: TRBJ1-5; d_gene: .; CDR3nt: TGTGCCTGGAGTGTAAGTAGCAATCAGCCCCAGCATTTT; CDR3aa: CAWSVSSNQPQHF
abundance: few; v_gene: TRBV5-1; j_gene: TRBJ2-5; d_gene: .; CDR3nt: TGCGCCAGCAGCCCGAATGTGCAAGAGACCCAGTACTTC; CDR3aa: CASSPNVQETQYF
abundance: many; v_gene: TRBV14; j_gene: TRBJ2-3; d_gene: .; CDR3nt: TGTGCCAGCAGCCCACAATGGGATACGCAGTATTTT; CDR3aa: CASSPQWDTQYF
abundance: few; v_gene: TRBV20-1; j_gene: TRBJ2-3; d_gene: TRBD2; CDR3nt: TGCAGTGCTAGAGATGTCAGGACTAGTCGCGGGGGTGCGCTAGGGCCAGATACGCAGTATTTT; CDR3aa: CSARDVRTSRGGALGPDTQYF
abundance: .; v_gene: TRBV19; j_gene: TRBJ2-1; d_gene: TRBD2; CDR3nt: TGTGCCAGTAGTATTTTACAAGCGGGAGTTAGGAATGAGCAGTTCTTC; CDR3aa: CASSILQAGVRNEQFF
abundance: .; v_gene: TRBV27; j_gene: TRBJ1-1; d_gene: .; CDR3nt: TGTGCCAGCAGTTTATCACCGACAGCTGAAGCTTTCTTT; CDR3aa: CASSLSPTAEAFF
abundance: .; v_gene: TRBV7-2; j_gene: TRBJ1-4; d_gene: .; CDR3nt: TGTGCCAGCAGCTTAGCCGGTCGGAGGGAAAAACTGTTTTTT; CDR3aa: CASSLAGRREKLFF
abundance: .; v_gene: TRBV10-3; j_gene: TRBJ2-1; d_gene: .; CDR3nt: TGTGCCATCAACGGGAGCCCTTCCGATGAGCAGTTCTTC; CDR3aa: CAINGSPSDEQFF
abundance: few; v_gene: TRBV20-1; j_gene: TRBJ2-2; d_gene: TRBD2; CDR3nt: TGCAGTGCTAGTGGGACTAGCGGGGCGAACACCGGGGAGCTGTTTTTT; CDR3aa: CSASGTSGANTGELFF
abundance: .; v_gene: TRBV5-1; j_gene: TRBJ1-2; d_gene: .; CDR3nt: TGCGCCAGCAGCTTGCGGTTTCCCGATGGCTACACCTTC; CDR3aa: CASSLRFPDGYTF
abundance: few; v_gene: TRBV4-2; j_gene: TRBJ2-7; d_gene: TRBD2; CDR3nt: TGTGCCAGCAGCCAAGAGACTAGCGGGTCCTACGAGCAGTACTTC; CDR3aa: CASSQETSGSYEQYF
abundance: .; v_gene: TRBV7-2; j_gene: TRBJ2-3; d_gene: .; CDR3nt: TGTGCCATCAGCTTAAGGCTAGGCGGGGATACGCAGTATTTT; CDR3aa: CAISLRLGGDTQYF
abundance: few; v_gene: TRBV12-3/TRBV12-4; j_gene: TRBJ1-2; d_gene: TRBD1; CDR3nt: TGTGCCAGCAGTTTGGGGGACAGGTTAGGGCCTAACTATGGCTACACCTTC; CDR3aa: CASSLGDRLGPNYGYTF
abundance: .; v_gene: TRBV7-2; j_gene: TRBJ2-3; d_gene: .; CDR3nt: TGTGCCAGCAGCTTAAGACAGCGTCCATATACGCAGTATTTT; CDR3aa: CASSLRQRPYTQYF
abundance: .; v_gene: TRBV27; j_gene: TRBJ1-2; d_gene: .; CDR3nt: TGTGCCAGCAGTTTTGGACGGCAGCCGCGCTTGGGGTATGGCTACACCTTC; CDR3aa: CASSFGRQPRLGYGYTF
abundance: few; v_gene: TRBV12-3/TRBV12-4; j_gene: TRBJ2-4; d_gene: .; CDR3nt: TGTGCCAGCGCTTTAACAGGGCTGAACATTCAGTACTTC; CDR3aa: CASALTGLNIQYF
abundance: .; v_gene: TRBV11-2; j_gene: TRBJ1-1; d_gene: .; CDR3nt: TGTGCCAGCACCCAGAGGTTTGGGGACACTGAAGCTTTCTTT; CDR3aa: CASTQRFGDTEAFF
abundance: few; v_gene: TRBV7-2; j_gene: TRBJ2-1; d_gene: TRBD1; CDR3nt: TGTGCCAGCAGTCTGACAGGGGTCGACTACAATGAGCAGTTCTTC; CDR3aa: CASSLTGVDYNEQFF
abundance: few; v_gene: TRBV12-3/TRBV12-4; j_gene: TRBJ2-6; d_gene: .; CDR3nt: TGTGCCAGCAGTATACTTGGGGCCAACGGCCTGACTTTC; CDR3aa: CASSILGANGLTF
abundance: few; v_gene: TRBV29-1; j_gene: TRBJ1-3; d_gene: .; CDR3nt: TGCAGCGTTGACGAGGGTCTCGGAAACACCATATATTTT; CDR3aa: CSVDEGLGNTIYF
abundance: .; v_gene: TRBV10-3; j_gene: TRBJ1-2; d_gene: .; CDR3nt: TGTGCCATCAGTGAGTGGGACAACTATGGCTACACCTTC; CDR3aa: CAISEWDNYGYTF
abundance: .; v_gene: TRBV3-1; j_gene: TRBJ2-7; d_gene: .; CDR3nt: TGTGCCAGCAGCCCCGGAATCAGGGTCGAGCAGTACTTC; CDR3aa: CASSPGIRVEQYF
abundance: .; v_gene: TRBV6-5; j_gene: TRBJ2-2; d_gene: .; CDR3nt: TGTGCCAGCAGTTACCGCACGCCGGGCACCGGGGAGCTGTTTTTT; CDR3aa: CASSYRTPGTGELFF
abundance: few; v_gene: TRBV28; j_gene: TRBJ2-2; d_gene: TRBD2; CDR3nt: TGTGCCAGCAGACTAGCGGGAGGGCCGATGGGCACCGGGGAGCTGTTTTTT; CDR3aa: CASRLAGGPMGTGELFF
abundance: .; v_gene: TRBV5-1; j_gene: TRBJ2-1; d_gene: TRBD1; CDR3nt: TGCGCCAGCAGCTTGAGGGCCGGGACAGGTGCCCTGAGCTCCTACAATGAGCAGTTCTTC; CDR3aa: CASSLRAGTGALSSYNEQFF
abundance: many; v_gene: TRBV5-1; j_gene: TRBJ2-5; d_gene: .; CDR3nt: TGCGCCAGCAGCTTGCTGGGGACCCAGTACTTC; CDR3aa: CASSLLGTQYF
abundance: .; v_gene: TRBV20-1; j_gene: TRBJ2-5; d_gene: .; CDR3nt: TGCAGTGCTAGTCCGGCCGCGAGCTCCCTTGGGACCCAGTACTTC; CDR3aa: CSASPAASSLGTQYF
abundance: few; v_gene: TRBV18; j_gene: TRBJ2-1; d_gene: TRBD1; CDR3nt: TGTGCCAGCTCACCGCTACAGGGGTTCGGGCACTCCTACAATGAGCAGTTCTTC; CDR3aa: CASSPLQGFGHSYNEQFF
abundance: .; v_gene: TRBV7-4; j_gene: TRBJ2-5; d_gene: TRBD1; CDR3nt: TGTGCCAGCAGCTTAGCGCCGGGACAGGGTAGAGAGACCCAGTACTTC; CDR3aa: CASSLAPGQGRETQYF
abundance: few; v_gene: TRBV7-9; j_gene: TRBJ2-5; d_gene: TRBD1; CDR3nt: TGTGCCAGCAGCTTACCGCGTACCCGGGACAGAAGAGAGACCCAGTACTTC; CDR3aa: CASSLPRTRDRRETQYF
abundance: .; v_gene: TRBV7-2; j_gene: TRBJ2-1; d_gene: .; CDR3nt: TGTGCCAGCAGCTTAGCGTACGACAATGAGCAGTTCTTC; CDR3aa: CASSLAYDNEQFF
abundance: few; v_gene: TRBV20-1; j_gene: TRBJ2-7; d_gene: TRBD1; CDR3nt: TGCAGTGCCGACCGGGACAGGGGCTACGAGCAGTACTTC; CDR3aa: CSADRDRGYEQYF
abundance: many; v_gene: TRBV15; j_gene: TRBJ2-7; d_gene: .; CDR3nt: TGTGCCACCAGCATCCTCCGAGCAGGGGATAGCCACGAGCAGTACTTC; CDR3aa: CATSILRAGDSHEQYF
abundance: .; v_gene: TRBV4-2; j_gene: TRBJ2-1; d_gene: TRBD2; CDR3nt: TGTGCCAGCAGCCAAGTCTCCGGGGGAGGGCCGGACAATGAGCAGTTCTTC; CDR3aa: CASSQVSGGGPDNEQFF
abundance: .; v_gene: TRBV28; j_gene: TRBJ2-6; d_gene: TRBD1; CDR3nt: TGTGCCAGCGCCACAGGGGGTTCTGGGGCCAACGTCCTGACTTTC; CDR3aa: CASATGGSGANVLTF